The entry that follows covers one TCR beta chain sequence. Its specificity is not known. The table came from immunoSEQ multiplex PCR; TCRdb's copy has only in-frame clones and leaves some out. The sample has roughly 1,100,000 clones, 60% to 80% seen once. The sample belongs to a study of shared clonotypes between healthy human individuals. Study-wide points: Generation probability values for non-shared clonotypes were lower than those for clonotypes shared by all four donors.

The sequenced material came from memory CD4+ T cells sorted from blood. Subset given: CD45RA-negative fraction. This clonotype was obtained from a man aged 18-30 years in good health.

CDR3 nucleotide sequence: TGTGCCACCAGCAGGCCCGATTCTGGAAACACCATATATTTT. Amino acid sequence: CATSRPDSGNTIYF. V gene TRBV15 combines with J gene TRBJ1-3; D gene uncertain. V lost 3 bases and J 1 base, leaving 7 bases between the germline ends. Germline CDR1 reads LNHNV; CDR2 reads YYDKDF (reference sequence). This CDR3 comprises 14 residues.